These T cell receptor beta chains were read from a single sample in a study of cytomegalovirus exposure and HLA in healthy donors. Assay: immunoSEQ multiplex PCR; the TCRdb copy retains only in-frame clones and omits some. There are about 180,000 clones in the sample; around 77% occur only once, and 1.5% to 2% lies in the top ten. The sequenced sample consisted of PBMCs. Receptor source: a woman in her twenties or thirties in good health and CMV-seronegative. The CDR3 runs from the conserved cysteine through the conserved F or W. The D gene is left open where the match is weak. Only part of the rows carry a size: once, few, many, or a class if the clone is expanded.

-	-	TRBV27	TRBJ1-6	TGTGCCAGCGGACAGTCTAGCTCCTATAATTCACCCCTCCACTTT	CASGQSSSYNSPLHF
-	TRBD1	TRBV7-6	TRBJ2-6	TGTGCCAGCATGACAGGGATTGGGGCCAACGTCCTGACTTTC	CASMTGIGANVLTF
-	TRBD2	TRBV7-9	TRBJ2-3	TGTGCCAGCAGCTTTGGGGAAGCGGGGGCTAGCACAGATACGCAGTATTTT	CASSFGEAGASTDTQYF
few	-	TRBV5-6	TRBJ1-1	TGTGCCAGCAGTCCGAAGTCTCAGATAAACACTGAAGCTTTCTTT	CASSPKSQINTEAFF
-	-	TRBV4-1	TRBJ2-3	TGCGCCAGCAGCCAAGCCGGCGGACAGAGGAGCACAGATACGCAGTATTTT	CASSQAGGQRSTDTQYF
-	-	TRBV5-1	TRBJ2-1	TGCGCCAGCAGCTCGGAGGACAGATCCTACAATGAGCAGTTCTTC	CASSSEDRSYNEQFF
-	TRBD1	TRBV5-8	TRBJ2-1	TGTGCCAGCAGCGGGGGACAGGTCGATGGGAAGTTCTTC	CASSGGQVDGKFF
-	TRBD1	TRBV18	TRBJ2-6	TGTGCCAGCTCGCCGGGACAGGGGAACTCTGGGGCCAACGTCCTGACTTTC	CASSPGQGNSGANVLTF
-	TRBD1	TRBV6-5	TRBJ1-3	TGTGCCAGCAGTTATCAGGGGGGCTCTGGAAACACCATATATTTT	CASSYQGGSGNTIYF
-	TRBD1	TRBV30	TRBJ1-4	TGTGCCTGGAGTGTGGGGACAGGGTGGGGTGAAAAACTGTTTTTT	CAWSVGTGWGEKLFF
-	TRBD1	TRBV27	TRBJ2-7	TGTGCCAGCAGGCCGACAGGGGGCATCGAGCAGTACTTC	CASRPTGGIEQYF
-	TRBD1	TRBV11-3	TRBJ2-7	TGTGCCAGCAGCCCCGTTGGGATGGACAGGGAAGGCTACGAGCAGTACTTC	CASSPVGMDREGYEQYF
-	-	TRBV18	TRBJ2-1	TGTGCCAGCAAACAGGGTTTAATGTTCAATGAGCAGTTCTTC	CASKQGLMFNEQFF
-	TRBD2	TRBV7-8	TRBJ2-3	TGTGCCAGCAGCTCCCGACCGGGAGGGTCCCGAACAGATACGCAGTATTTT	CASSSRPGGSRTDTQYF
-	TRBD1	TRBV7-3	TRBJ1-1	TGTGCCAGCAGCTTACGGGCAGGGACAGGATTCTTGAACACTGAAGCTTTCTTT	CASSLRAGTGFLNTEAFF
-	TRBD2	TRBV4-2	TRBJ2-1	TGTGCCAGCAGCCAAGATGGGCTAGCGGGATTCTACAATGAGCAGTTCTTC	CASSQDGLAGFYNEQFF
-	TRBD2	TRBV5-1	TRBJ2-5	TGCGCCAGCAGGCCCGGGGGGGCTGCGGAGACCCAGTACTTC	CASRPGGAAETQYF
once	-	TRBV5-1	TRBJ2-3	TGCGCCAGCAGCTTGGCAGGGGATACGCAGTATTTT	CASSLAGDTQYF
-	-	TRBV5-6	TRBJ2-3	TGTGCCAGCAGCGACGTCCTCCGGGGCACAGATACGCAGTATTTT	CASSDVLRGTDTQYF
few	-	TRBV6-1	TRBJ2-1	TGTGCCAGCAGTCAAATCAGGGCTGGCAATGAGCAGTTCTTC	CASSQIRAGNEQFF
few	-	TRBV7-9	TRBJ2-1	TGTGCCAGCAGCTTATATCTAGCTGGGTACAATGAGCAGTTCTTC	CASSLYLAGYNEQFF
-	-	TRBV7-3	TRBJ1-2	TGTGCCAGCAGCTCCCCAGGGGCCTCTTACACCTTC	CASSSPGASYTF
once	-	TRBV5-6	TRBJ1-2	TGTGCCAGCAGCTTCTCCGGGACATACTATGGCTACACCTTC	CASSFSGTYYGYTF
-	TRBD2	TRBV7-3	TRBJ2-1	TGTGCCAGCAGCTTCGCGGGGGTCAATGAGCAGTTCTTC	CASSFAGVNEQFF
-	TRBD2	TRBV11-2	TRBJ2-3	TGTGCCAGCAGCTTAGTTCTCGGGGGGGCTGGCACAGATACGCAGTATTTT	CASSLVLGGAGTDTQYF
-	TRBD1	TRBV4-2	TRBJ1-3	TGTGCCAGCAGCCAAGAAGGGACAGGAAGAAGTGGAAACACCATATATTTT	CASSQEGTGRSGNTIYF
-	-	TRBV6-1	TRBJ1-1	TGTGCCAGCAGTGAAGGTCGACACCTAAACACTGAAGCTTTCTTT	CASSEGRHLNTEAFF
-	-	TRBV19	TRBJ1-1	TGTGCCAGTAGTATTCGTCAGGGGCGCGCTGAAGCTTTCTTT	CASSIRQGRAEAFF
-	TRBD2	TRBV2	TRBJ2-1	TGTGCCAGCGTCAGCGGGAATAGCGGGGGGGCAAAGCAGTTCTTC	CASVSGNSGGAKQFF
-	TRBD2	TRBV7-9	TRBJ2-5	TGTGCCAGCAGCTCTAGCGGGGCGGAGACCCAGTACTTC	CASSSSGAETQYF
-	TRBD1	TRBV6-5	TRBJ2-7	TGTGCCAGCAGTTACTCTGGGACAGGGTCCTACGAGCAGTACTTC	CASSYSGTGSYEQYF
-	-	TRBV2	TRBJ1-1	TGTGCCAGCATTGGGCGCCCAGGGCTGAACACTGAAGCTTTCTTT	CASIGRPGLNTEAFF
few	-	TRBV5-4	TRBJ1-2	TGTGCCAGCAGCAGAATGACAGGCGATGCAGGAGGCTACACCTTC	CASSRMTGDAGGYTF
once	-	TRBV4-3	TRBJ1-6	TGCGCCAGCAGCCCCGCCGGGGGGTCCGGTTCACCCCTCCACTTT	CASSPAGGSGSPLHF
-	TRBD2	TRBV5-6	TRBJ2-2	TGTGCCAGCAGCCGTAGCGGGGGAAACACCGGGGAGCTGTTTTTT	CASSRSGGNTGELFF
-	-	TRBV9	TRBJ2-3	TGTGCCAGCAGCCCGAACACGCCAGATACGCAGTATTTT	CASSPNTPDTQYF
-	TRBD1	TRBV15	TRBJ1-2	TGTGCCACCAGCGGAGGGACAGGGAGGCCTAACTATGGCTACACCTTC	CATSGGTGRPNYGYTF
once	-	TRBV6-5	TRBJ2-5	TGTGCCAGCAGTTACTCGATAATTGCTAAGGAGACCCAGTACTTC	CASSYSIIAKETQYF
-	TRBD1	TRBV10-3	TRBJ2-2	TGTGCCATCAGTGAGTCCACAGGGGGCGCGGGGACCGGGGAGCTGTTTTTT	CAISESTGGAGTGELFF
-	TRBD2	TRBV18	TRBJ2-5	TGTGCCAGCTCACCCCTGGGAGGGGACGGGCAAGAGACCCAGTACTTC	CASSPLGGDGQETQYF
-	-	TRBV10-3	TRBJ1-6	TGTGCCATCATGGCAGCCTATAATTCACCCCTCCACTTT	CAIMAAYNSPLHF
-	-	TRBV6-6	TRBJ1-5	TGTGCCAGCAGTCCACTCGGGACACCTAGCAATCAGCCCCAGCATTTT	CASSPLGTPSNQPQHF
-	TRBD2	TRBV6-1	TRBJ2-7	TGTGCCAGCAGTGTACTAGCGGGAGCCTACGAGCAGTACTTC	CASSVLAGAYEQYF
once	-	TRBV6-5	TRBJ1-2	TGTGCCAGCAGTTACTCGGCCAGGGGCCGTTTCAGTGGCTACACCTTC	CASSYSARGRFSGYTF
-	-	TRBV28	TRBJ1-6	TGTGCCAGCAGCTCCCCAGGTTCCTATTCACCCCTCCACTTT	CASSSPGSYSPLHF
-	TRBD1	TRBV5-1	TRBJ1-2	TGCGCCAGCAGCTTTTTATCGACAGGGGGTAGTGGCTACACCTTC	CASSFLSTGGSGYTF
-	-	TRBV15	TRBJ2-1	TGTGCCACCAGCAGAGATAAGGACAGTGCCAACTACAATGAGCAGTTCTTC	CATSRDKDSANYNEQFF
once	-	TRBV7-6	TRBJ1-1	TGTGCCAGCAGCTTAGATAGCGTTTGGAACACTGAAGCTTTCTTT	CASSLDSVWNTEAFF
once	-	TRBV19	TRBJ1-5	TGTGCCAGTCTAGACAGACCCTATAGCAATCAGCCCCAGCATTTT	CASLDRPYSNQPQHF
-	TRBD2	TRBV27	TRBJ2-1	TGTGCCAGCAGTTTAATGGGCGGGGGGGCCCGTCGCAATGAGCAGTTCTTC	CASSLMGGGARRNEQFF
-	TRBD2	TRBV7-2	TRBJ2-3	TGTGCCAGCAGCTCCTACCTAGCGGGGGGTGCAGATACGCAGTATTTT	CASSSYLAGGADTQYF